One sample yielded the 22 T cell receptor gamma chains listed below, sequenced in a study of gamma-delta T cells after stem cell transplantation. TCRdb redid clone calling on the RT-PCR reads using CATT. The profile shows 1,200 or so gamma-chain clones, roughly 3.2% of them singletons. Sample: gamma-delta T cells. These receptors were collected from a human donor. It is not recorded whose cells these are; they may come from a transplant donor.

Notes on this clone: TCRdb's protein for this DNA is that of a much larger clone and differs from the translation at residue 12, likely a read error; the protein shown is the DNA translation. The chain's CDR3 is CATWMKPNTTGRFKIF. CDR3 bases: TGTGCCACCTGGATGAAGCCTAATACCACTGGTCGGTTCAAGATATTT. This chain connects TRGV4 to TRGJP1. The CDR3 consists of 16 residues. CDR1 EGSTGY and CDR2 YDSYTSSV come from the germline V gene.

On this clone itself: This is likely an artifact of a read error, given a far larger clone one base away. The CDR3 bases are TGTGCCTTGTGGGGGGTGCAAACCCTGCATTATAAGAAACTCTTT. Amino acid sequence: CALWGVQTLHYKKLF. This chain uses TRGV9 with TRGJ1 or TRGJ2. Germline V gene lookup returns CDR1 GITISATS and CDR2 ISYDGTV (reference sequence). The CDR3 extends over 15 amino acids.

This clone qualifies as medium-sized. V and J are TRGV9 and TRGJ1 or TRGJ2. CDR3 length: 13 amino acids. Germline V gene sequence: CDR1 GITISATS, CDR2 ISYDGTV (reference sequence). V trimming: 3 bases; J trimming: 1 base; junction bases outside the gene matches: 3. The DNA of the CDR3 is TGTGCCTTGTGGGAGTCCAATTATTATAAGAAACTCTTT. This sequence encodes CALWESNYYKKLF.

This clone is medium-sized. This chain connects TRGV9 to TRGJP. The CDR3 extends over 17 amino acids. Trimming took 0 bases from V and 7 from J; bases not matched to a gene: 6. Germline values: CDR1 GITISATS, CDR2 ISYDGTV (reference sequence). Written as DNA, the CDR3 is TGTGCCTTGTGGGAGGTGATAAAGGAGTTGGGCAAAAAAATCAAGGTATTT. It yields the protein CALWEVIKELGKKIKVF.

This clone is classed as medium-sized. This chain connects TRGV2 to TRGJ1 or TRGJ2. The CDR3 is 14 residues long. Germline CDR1 EGSNGY, CDR2 YDSYNSKV. Germline trimming cut 0 bases from V and 3 bases from J; bases unmatched to any gene: 5. For the CDR3, the DNA is TGTGCCACCTGGGACGGGCGCTTTTATTATAAGAAACTCTTT. Translating gives CATWDGRFYYKKLF.

As regards this clone: TCRdb attributes to this sequence the protein of a much larger clone, which differs from the DNA translation at residue 3; a read error is likely, and the protein displayed is translated from the DNA. The chain employs TRGV2 and TRGJ1 or TRGJ2. The CDR3 is 12 residues long. Germline values: CDR1 EGSNGY, CDR2 YDSYNSKV. As DNA, the CDR3 is TGTGCCCCCTGGGACCCGTATTATAAGAAACTCTTT. Translating it yields CAPWDPYYKKLF.

Only a few counts were recorded for this clone. The chain is built from TRGV9 and TRGJP. Looked up from germline, CDR1 is GITISATS and CDR2 is ISYDGTV (reference sequence). CDR3 length equals 18 residues. The V gene end was trimmed by 3 bases and the J gene end by 6 bases; junction bases not matched to a gene: 11. The CDR3 DNA is TGTGCCTTGTGGGAGCCCACGGTACGAGAGTTGGGCAAAAAAATCAAGGTATTT. Protein product: CALWEPTVRELGKKIKVF.

By share, this clone counts as large. CDR3: CATWGEVRDKKLF. Here the CDR3 DNA reads TGTGCCACCTGGGGTGAGGTCAGGGATAAGAAACTCTTT. The rearrangement uses TRGV4 and TRGJ1 or TRGJ2. Germline V gene sequence: CDR1 EGSTGY, CDR2 YDSYTSSV. The CDR3 length is 13 residues. V shed 5 bases and J 8 bases; nucleotides not matched to a gene: 12.

This clone counts as medium-sized. The V and J genes are TRGV4 and TRGJ1 or TRGJ2. The CDR3 has 14 amino acids. Germline CDR1 is EGSTGY and CDR2 is YDSYTSSV. V lost 1 base to trimming and J lost 1 base; unmatched junction nucleotides: 4. The DNA for the CDR3 is TGTGCCACCTGGGATGGCGCTAATTATTATAAGAAACTCTTT. Residues: CATWDGANYYKKLF.

CDR3 nucleotide sequence: TGTGCCACCTGGGACGGGTGGGGATCTTATAAGAAACTCTTT. Residues: CATWDGWGSYKKLF. The chain employs TRGV2 and TRGJ1 or TRGJ2. The germline V gene has CDR1 EGSNGY and CDR2 YDSYNSKV. The CDR3 totals 14 residues. J lost 6 bases, V lost 0 bases, and 8 bases had no gene match.

This clone is labeled medium-sized. The chain uses TRGV8 and TRGJ1 or TRGJ2. This CDR3 spans 12 amino acids. The junction had 10 bases not matched to a gene; V was cut back by 6 bases and J by 8 bases. From germline, CDR1 is VENAVY and CDR2 YDSYNSRV. The CDR3 DNA is TGTGCCACCTGGCAACCCAATAATAAGAAACTCTTT. Amino acids: CATWQPNNKKLF.

In this sample, this clone is medium-sized. The rearrangement uses TRGV9 and TRGJP. V trimming: 5 bases; J trimming: 5 bases; junction bases outside the gene matches: 6. Germline loops: CDR1 GITISATS, CDR2 ISYDGTV (reference sequence). This CDR3 region has 16 residues. CDR3 amino acids: CALWVSEELGKKIKVF. The CDR3 DNA sequence: TGTGCCTTGTGGGTTAGTGAAGAGTTGGGCAAAAAAATCAAGGTATTT.

As for this clone: This could be a read error, since a much larger clone is one nucleotide away. This sample includes further DNA sequences coding for the same CDR3. This rearrangement joins TRGV9 to TRGJP. The germline V gene has CDR1 GITISATS and CDR2 ISYDGTV (reference sequence). The CDR3 is made up of 20 amino acids. In nucleotides, the CDR3 is TGTGCCTTGTGGGAGGTGGCTCCTGGGGGGCAAGAGTTGGGCAAAAAGATCAAGGTATTT. It codes for CALWEVAPGGQELGKKIKVF.

This clone came up a few times. The chain joins TRGV2 to TRGJ1 or TRGJ2. The CDR3 sequence is 15 residues long. CDR1 EGSNGY and CDR2 YDSYNSKV come from the germline V gene. The ends lost 0 bases at V and 5 bases at J; junction bases unmatched: 10. Written as DNA, the CDR3 is TGTGCCACCTGGGACGGGCGATTTGAAGATTATAAGAAACTCTTT. The encoded protein is CATWDGRFEDYKKLF.

This clone is medium-sized by share. The chain uses TRGV4 and TRGJ1 or TRGJ2. Germline CDR1 is EGSTGY and CDR2 is YDSYTSSV. The ends lost 3 bases at V and 3 bases at J; junction bases unmatched: 2. CDR3 size: 12 residues. The CDR3 DNA is TGTGCCACCTGGGATCGTTATTATAAGAAACTCTTT. Its protein is CATWDRYYKKLF.

This clone is large within its sample. This CDR3 is also generated by other DNA sequences in the sample. The chain couples TRGV9 to TRGJP. The J segment lost 7 bases and the V segment lost 4 bases, leaving 7 bases of the junction unmatched. Germline CDR1 and CDR2: GITISATS and ISYDGTV (reference sequence). The CDR3 consists of 16 residues. The CDR3 DNA sequence: TGTGCCTTGTGGGACCCCCTGGAGTTGGGCAAAAAAATCAAGGTATTT. Protein: CALWDPLELGKKIKVF.

Relative to its sample, this clone is medium-sized. V gene TRGV9 combines with J gene TRGJP. Germline V gene data show CDR1 as GITISATS and CDR2 as ISYDGTV (reference sequence). The CDR3 is made up of 18 amino acids. V was clipped by 0 bases and J by 6 bases; unmatched bases: 8. CDR3 sequence: CALWEVQVGELGKKIKVF. As DNA, the CDR3 is TGTGCCTTGTGGGAGGTGCAGGTTGGAGAGTTGGGCAAAAAAATCAAGGTATTT.

This clone was counted a few times. The same CDR3 is also encoded by other DNA sequences in this sample. This chain uses TRGV9 with TRGJP. The CDR3 has 16 amino acids. Germline V gives CDR1 GITISATS, CDR2 ISYDGTV (reference sequence). Trimming at V came to 1 base and at J to 9 bases, leaving 6 bases not matched to a gene. The CDR3 here is CALWEVDTLGKKIKVF. CDR3 nucleotide sequence: TGTGCCTTGTGGGAGGTTGATACGTTGGGCAAAAAAATCAAGGTATTT.

This clone is medium-sized in the sample. The chain is built from TRGV9 and TRGJP. The V gene end was trimmed by 0 bases and the J gene end by 3 bases; junction bases not matched to a gene: 2. CDR3 length: 17 amino acids. Germline CDR1 is GITISATS and CDR2 is ISYDGTV (reference sequence). The CDR3 loop reads CALWEVQQELGKKIKVF. CDR3 nucleotide sequence: TGTGCCTTGTGGGAGGTGCAGCAAGAGTTGGGCAAAAAAATCAAGGTATTT.

By frequency in the sample, this clone is hyperexpanded. This specimen includes other DNA sequences encoding the same CDR3. This chain connects TRGV9 to TRGJP. CDR1 is GITISATS and CDR2 is ISYDGTV in the germline V gene (reference sequence). J lost 5 bases, V lost 3 bases, and 4 bases had no gene match. This CDR3 has 16 residues. The CDR3 sequence: CALWELEELGKKIKVF. DNA for the CDR3: TGTGCCTTGTGGGAGTTGGAAGAGTTGGGCAAAAAAATCAAGGTATTT.

This clone qualifies as medium-sized. This chain connects TRGV5 to TRGJ1 or TRGJ2. Looked up from germline, CDR1 is VINAFY and CDR2 is YDVSNSKD. The CDR3 contains 15 residues. After removal of 0 bases from V and 7 bases from J, the junction contained 12 bases not matched to a gene. CDR3 region: CATWDRLAGWYKKLF. The CDR3 nucleotides are TGTGCCACCTGGGACAGGCTCGCGGGGTGGTATAAGAAACTCTTT.

This clone rates as medium-sized. The chain has TRGV9 and TRGJP. The ends lost 0 bases at V and 7 bases at J; junction bases unmatched: 9. This CDR3 region has 18 residues. CDR1 is GITISATS and CDR2 is ISYDGTV in the germline V gene (reference sequence). The DNA for the CDR3 is TGTGCCTTGTGGGAGGTGCCCAAGGGCGAGTTGGGCAAAAAAATCAAGGTATTT. This gives the protein CALWEVPKGELGKKIKVF.